The subject of this entry is one T cell receptor beta chain. Authors' processing steps: The authors estimated nucleated cell counts from reference gene primer amplification. Assay used: immunoSEQ multiplex PCR; TCRdb lists only in-frame clones, some missing. For V, J and clone size, that table is used; D and trimming come from the DNA. The repertoire consists of just over 35,000 clones, with over 75% occurring once and the leading ten covering over 2%. These data come from a study of blood T cell repertoires in COVID-19. Study-level background: Material from acute and convalescent COVID-19 was sourced from the United States, Italy and Spain. PBMCs, B-cell-depleted T cells, or T cells provided the cDNA or gDNA that made up the material.

Trimming stripped 4 bases from V and 0 bases from J, with 16 bases between. CDR1 and CDR2 from the germline V gene are MDHEN and SYDVKM. The CDR3 sequence is 18 residues long. The V and J genes are TRBV28 and TRBJ1-6, with a tentative D call TRBD1 (6 bases). The receptor comes from a human donor in a cohort sampled during active COVID-19. The material sequenced was peripheral blood. Here the CDR3 reads CASSWGSRGSSYNSPLHF. The CDR3 DNA follows: TGTGCCAGCAGTTGGGGAAGCAGGGGAAGCTCCTATAATTCACCCCTCCACTTT.